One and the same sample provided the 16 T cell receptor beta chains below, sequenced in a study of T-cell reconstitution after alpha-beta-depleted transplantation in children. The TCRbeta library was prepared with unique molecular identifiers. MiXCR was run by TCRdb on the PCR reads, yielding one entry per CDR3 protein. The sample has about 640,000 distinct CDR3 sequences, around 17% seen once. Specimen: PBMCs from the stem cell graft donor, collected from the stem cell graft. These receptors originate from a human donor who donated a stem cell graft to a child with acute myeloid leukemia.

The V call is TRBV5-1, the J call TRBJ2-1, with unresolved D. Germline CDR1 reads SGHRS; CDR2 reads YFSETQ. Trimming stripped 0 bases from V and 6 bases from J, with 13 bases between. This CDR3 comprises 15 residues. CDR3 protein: CASSLVVGTANEQFF. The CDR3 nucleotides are TGCGCCAGCAGCTTGGTTGTCGGCACCGCCAATGAGCAGTTCTTC. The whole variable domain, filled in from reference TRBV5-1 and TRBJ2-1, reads KAGVTQTPRYLIKTRGQQVTLSCSPISGHRSVSWYQQTPGQGLQFLFEYFSETQRNKGNFPGRFSGRQFSNSRSEMNVSTLELGDSALYLCASSLVVGTANEQFFGPGTRLTVL.

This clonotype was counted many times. The CDR3 DNA reads TGTGCCATCAGTGAGGGGAAGGAGACCCAGTACTTC. It is translated as CAISEGKETQYF. This chain uses TRBV10-3 with TRBJ2-5; D gene uncertain. From germline, CDR1 is ENHRY and CDR2 SYGVKD. Trimming removed 2 bases at V and 5 bases at J, with 6 bases between. This CDR3 region has 12 residues.

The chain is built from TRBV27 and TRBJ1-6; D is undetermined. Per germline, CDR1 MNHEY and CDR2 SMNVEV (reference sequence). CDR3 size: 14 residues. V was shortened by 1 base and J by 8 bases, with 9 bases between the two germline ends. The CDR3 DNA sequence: TGTGCCAGCAGTTTATTAGTGGTGGATTCACCCCTCCACTTT. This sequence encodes CASSLLVVDSPLHF.

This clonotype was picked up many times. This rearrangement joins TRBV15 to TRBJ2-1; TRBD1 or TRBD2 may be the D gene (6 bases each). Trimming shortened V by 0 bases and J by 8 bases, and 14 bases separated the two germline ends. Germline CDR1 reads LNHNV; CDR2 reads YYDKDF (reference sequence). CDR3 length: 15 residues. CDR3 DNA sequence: TGTGCCACCAGCAGAGAAGGGGGGCAATTAGATGAGCAGTTCTTC. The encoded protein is CATSREGGQLDEQFF.

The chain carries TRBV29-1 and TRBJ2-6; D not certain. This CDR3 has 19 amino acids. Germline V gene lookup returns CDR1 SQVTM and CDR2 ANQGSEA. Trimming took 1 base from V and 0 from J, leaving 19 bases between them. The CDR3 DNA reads TGCAGCGTTGAAGGGCCCGGCGACGGGCCCCTCTCTGGGGCCAACGTCCTGACTTTC. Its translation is CSVEGPGDGPLSGANVLTF.

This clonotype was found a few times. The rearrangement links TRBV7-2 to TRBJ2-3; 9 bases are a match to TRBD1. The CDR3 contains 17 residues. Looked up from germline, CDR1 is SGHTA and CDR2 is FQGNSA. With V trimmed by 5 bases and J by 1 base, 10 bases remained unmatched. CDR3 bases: TGTGCCAGCAGCCGACAGGGGGGACCTCGGGGCACAGATACGCAGTATTTT. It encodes CASSRQGGPRGTDTQYF.

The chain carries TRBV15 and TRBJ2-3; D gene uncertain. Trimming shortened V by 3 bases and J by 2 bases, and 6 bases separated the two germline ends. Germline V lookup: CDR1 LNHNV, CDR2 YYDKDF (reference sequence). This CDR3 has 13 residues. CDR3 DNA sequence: TGTGCCACCAGCAGCCCCTACACAGATACGCAGTATTTT. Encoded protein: CATSSPYTDTQYF.

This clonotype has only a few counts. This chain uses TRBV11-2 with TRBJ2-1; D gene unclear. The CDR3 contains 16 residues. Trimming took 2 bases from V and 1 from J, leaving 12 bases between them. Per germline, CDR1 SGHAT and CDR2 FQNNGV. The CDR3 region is CASSLFHGTSYNEQFF. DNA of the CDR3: TGTGCCAGCAGCTTATTCCATGGAACTTCCTACAATGAGCAGTTCTTC.

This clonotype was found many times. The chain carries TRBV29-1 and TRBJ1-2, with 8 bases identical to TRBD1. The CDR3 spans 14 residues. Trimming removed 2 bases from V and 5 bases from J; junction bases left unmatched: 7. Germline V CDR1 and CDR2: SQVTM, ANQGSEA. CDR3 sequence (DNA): TGCAGCGTTGAACCCGGGACAGGTGATTATGGCTACACCTTC. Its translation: CSVEPGTGDYGYTF.

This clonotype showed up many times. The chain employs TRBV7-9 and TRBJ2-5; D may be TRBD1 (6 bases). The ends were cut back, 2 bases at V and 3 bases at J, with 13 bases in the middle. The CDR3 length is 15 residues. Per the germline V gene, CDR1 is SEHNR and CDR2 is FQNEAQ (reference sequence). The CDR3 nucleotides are TGTGCCAGCAGCTTACGAGGGGGTTTTGAAGAGACCCAGTACTTC. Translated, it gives CASSLRGGFEETQYF.

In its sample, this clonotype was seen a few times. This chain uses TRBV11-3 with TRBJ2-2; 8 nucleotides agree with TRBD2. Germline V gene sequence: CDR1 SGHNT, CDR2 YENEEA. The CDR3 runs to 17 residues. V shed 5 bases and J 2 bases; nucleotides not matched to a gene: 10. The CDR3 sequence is CASSPGRGDRNTGELFF. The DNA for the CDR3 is TGTGCCAGCAGCCCCGGGAGGGGTGACAGAAACACCGGGGAGCTGTTTTTT.

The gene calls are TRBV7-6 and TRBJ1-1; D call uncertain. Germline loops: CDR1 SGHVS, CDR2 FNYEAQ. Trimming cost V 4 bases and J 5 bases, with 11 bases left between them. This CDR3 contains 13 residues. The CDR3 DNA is TGTGCCAGCAGCTCGAATAGGGCAACTGAAGCTTTCTTT. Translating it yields CASSSNRATEAFF.

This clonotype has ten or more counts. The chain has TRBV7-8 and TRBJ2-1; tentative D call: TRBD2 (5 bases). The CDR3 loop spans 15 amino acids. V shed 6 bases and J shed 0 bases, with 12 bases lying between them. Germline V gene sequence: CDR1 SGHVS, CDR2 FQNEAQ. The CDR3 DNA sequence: TGTGCCAGCAGGTTGGTACTAGGCTCCTACAATGAGCAGTTCTTC. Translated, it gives CASRLVLGSYNEQFF.

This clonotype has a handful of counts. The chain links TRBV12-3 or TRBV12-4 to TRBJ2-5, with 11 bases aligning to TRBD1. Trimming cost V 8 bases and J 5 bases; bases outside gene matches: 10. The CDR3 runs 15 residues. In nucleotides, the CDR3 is TGTGCCAGCTGCTCCGGGACAGGGGGTTGGGAGACCCAGTACTTC. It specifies CASCSGTGGWETQYF.

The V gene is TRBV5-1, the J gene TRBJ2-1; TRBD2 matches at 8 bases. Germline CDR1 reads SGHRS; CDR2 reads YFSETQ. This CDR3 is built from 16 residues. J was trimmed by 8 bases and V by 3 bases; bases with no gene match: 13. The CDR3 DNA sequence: TGCGCCAGCAGCTCTGAACCGGGACTAGTTAAGCATGAGCAGTTCTTC. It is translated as CASSSEPGLVKHEQFF.

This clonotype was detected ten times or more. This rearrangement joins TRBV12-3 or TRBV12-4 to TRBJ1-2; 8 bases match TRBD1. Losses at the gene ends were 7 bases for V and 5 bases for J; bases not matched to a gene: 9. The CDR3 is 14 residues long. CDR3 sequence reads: CASTPQGVGYGYTF. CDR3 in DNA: TGTGCCAGCACCCCACAGGGGGTCGGATATGGCTACACCTTC.